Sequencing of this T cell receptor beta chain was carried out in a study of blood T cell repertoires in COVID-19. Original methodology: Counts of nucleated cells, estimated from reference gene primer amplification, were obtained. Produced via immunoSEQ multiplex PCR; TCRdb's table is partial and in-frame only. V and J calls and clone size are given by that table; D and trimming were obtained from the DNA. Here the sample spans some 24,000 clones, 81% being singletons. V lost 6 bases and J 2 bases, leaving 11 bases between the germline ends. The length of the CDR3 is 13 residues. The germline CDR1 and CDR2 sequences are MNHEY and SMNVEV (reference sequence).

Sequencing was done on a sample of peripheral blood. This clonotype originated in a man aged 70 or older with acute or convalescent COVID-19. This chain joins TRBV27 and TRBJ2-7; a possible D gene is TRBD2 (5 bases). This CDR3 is CASSPGSTYEQYF. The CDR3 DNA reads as TGTGCCAGCAGCCCGGGGAGCACCTACGAGCAGTACTTC.